The rows below give T cell receptor beta chains drawn from one sample of a study of blood T cell repertoires in COVID-19. Clones were sequenced by immunoSEQ multiplex PCR, and TCRdb holds only the in-frame ones, with some missing. The sample comprises 360,000 or so clones, almost 90% of which are singletons, and about 0.94% rests with the top ten. The material sequenced was PBMCs or T cells enriched from blood (not recorded which). Every receptor here comes from a woman aged 25 to 45 who had been exposed to COVID-19. CDR3s include the opening cysteine and the closing phenylalanine or tryptophan. D genes are given only for firm matches. Rows may omit the clone size; those that give it use once, few, many or a size class.

CASSGSNSGSTDEQFF	TGCGCCAGCAGTGGGTCCAATAGCGGGAGCACCGATGAGCAGTTCTTC	TRBV10-2	TRBD2	-	TRBJ2-1
CASSSRDTPNYGYTF	TGTGCCAGCAGCTCACGGGACACCCCTAACTATGGCTACACCTTC	TRBV7-9	-	-	TRBJ1-2
CSVAPRDREGYTF	TGCAGCGTTGCGCCCCGGGACAGGGAGGGCTACACCTTC	TRBV29-1	TRBD1	-	TRBJ1-2
CASSQVTGYEQYF	TGTGCCAGCAGCCAAGTTACGGGGTACGAGCAGTACTTC	TRBV14	-	-	TRBJ2-7
CASRVQANGPYEQYF	TGTGCCAGTAGGGTACAGGCAAACGGACCCTACGAGCAGTACTTC	TRBV19	-	-	TRBJ2-7
CASSYSAGVRADTQYF	TGTGCCAGCAGTTACTCAGCGGGAGTGCGGGCAGATACGCAGTATTTT	TRBV6-5	TRBD2	-	TRBJ2-3
CASSPVGTGGVGGYTF	TGTGCCAGCAGCCCAGTTGGGACAGGGGGCGTGGGTGGCTACACCTTC	TRBV7-8	TRBD1	-	TRBJ1-2
CASSLVPWGLAGGRETQYF	TGTGCCAGCAGCTTAGTCCCCTGGGGACTAGCGGGAGGTCGAGAGACCCAGTACTTC	TRBV5-6	TRBD2	-	TRBJ2-5
CASSKGSGAATNEKLFF	TGTGCCAGCAGCAAGGGGTCAGGGGCAGCTACTAATGAAAAACTGTTTTTT	TRBV7-9	-	once	TRBJ1-4
CSASLARGTSGYEQYF	TGCAGTGCTAGTCTCGCCCGGGGGACTAGCGGCTACGAGCAGTACTTC	TRBV20-1	TRBD2	-	TRBJ2-7
CASSARLAGMNEQFF	TGTGCCAGCAGCGCCCGACTAGCGGGAATGAATGAGCAGTTCTTC	TRBV9	TRBD2	-	TRBJ2-1
CASSTEGQGGTSGYTF	TGTGCCAGCAGCACCGAGGGACAGGGGGGAACTAGTGGCTACACCTTC	TRBV2	TRBD1	-	TRBJ1-2
CASTAPGQNTGELFF	TGTGCCAGTACCGCGCCGGGACAGAACACCGGGGAGCTGTTTTTT	TRBV19	-	-	TRBJ2-2
CASSTWTGGLNSGANVLTF	TGTGCCAGTAGTACCTGGACAGGGGGCCTAAACTCTGGGGCCAACGTCCTGACTTTC	TRBV19	TRBD1	-	TRBJ2-6
CASSQGLDYEQYF	TGTGCCAGCAGCCAGGGGCTGGACTACGAGCAGTACTTC	TRBV11-1	-	-	TRBJ2-7
CASSLLLNTEAFF	TGCGCCAGCAGCTTACTACTAAACACTGAAGCTTTCTTT	TRBV5-1	-	-	TRBJ1-1
CASSLGGSIYEQYF	TGTGCCAGCAGCTTGGGCGGGAGTATCTACGAGCAGTACTTC	TRBV5-4	TRBD2	-	TRBJ2-7
CSASLGGGETQYF	TGCAGTGCTAGTTTGGGAGGTGGAGAGACCCAGTACTTC	TRBV20-1	-	once	TRBJ2-5
CASSYSRGGGEKLFF	TGTGCCAGCAGTTACTCGCGTGGAGGTGGTGAAAAACTGTTTTTT	TRBV6-5	-	-	TRBJ1-4
CASRGQGAYGYTF	TGTGCCAGCAGGGGACAGGGGGCTTATGGCTACACCTTC	TRBV28	TRBD1	few	TRBJ1-2
CASSLATGQGLLQETQYF	TGTGCCAGCAGCTTAGCTACGGGACAGGGGCTGCTTCAGGAGACCCAGTACTTC	TRBV7-6	TRBD1	-	TRBJ2-5
CASSLTPGGGYEQYF	TGTGCCAGCAGTTTGACGCCGGGAGGGGGATACGAGCAGTACTTC	TRBV27	TRBD2	once	TRBJ2-7
CASSLPSGSSDEQFF	TGTGCCAGCAGCTTGCCCAGCGGGAGCTCCGATGAGCAGTTCTTC	TRBV7-3	TRBD2	-	TRBJ2-1
CASSVHPPGSYEQYF	TGTGCCAGCAGCGTACACCCCCCGGGGTCCTACGAGCAGTACTTC	TRBV9	-	-	TRBJ2-7
CASSLGQAPDYNSPLHF	TGCGCCAGCAGCTTGGGACAGGCGCCGGATTATAATTCACCCCTCCACTTT	TRBV5-1	-	-	TRBJ1-6
CASSPGQGSGNTIYF	TGTGCCAGCTCCCCCGGGCAGGGATCAGGAAACACCATATATTTT	TRBV18	-	-	TRBJ1-3
CASSPRVATNEKLFF	TGTGCCAGCAGCCCTCGTGTTGCAACTAATGAAAAACTGTTTTTT	TRBV14	-	once	TRBJ1-4
CASSGQGAADTQYF	TGTGCCAGCAGCGGACAGGGGGCTGCAGATACGCAGTATTTT	TRBV25-1	TRBD1	-	TRBJ2-3
CASSLAVSTGTINYEQYF	TGCGCCAGCAGCTTGGCCGTCAGCACCGGGACTATAAACTACGAGCAGTACTTC	TRBV5-1	TRBD2	-	TRBJ2-7
CASSRSGGPGNTIYF	TGTGCCAGCAGTAGGAGCGGGGGGCCAGGAAACACCATATATTTT	TRBV27	-	-	TRBJ1-3
CASSQIGSGGDNEQFF	TGTGCCAGCAGCCAGATCGGTAGCGGGGGAGACAATGAGCAGTTCTTC	TRBV3-1/TRBV3-2	TRBD2	-	TRBJ2-1
CASSPGEDFETQYF	TGTGCCAGCAGCCCGGGTGAGGATTTCGAGACCCAGTACTTC	TRBV28	-	-	TRBJ2-5
CASSDIGGPRNQPQHF	TGCGCCAGCAGTGATATAGGGGGTCCCCGCAATCAGCCCCAGCATTTT	TRBV10-1	-	-	TRBJ1-5
CASSEDRGPYPYNEQFF	TGTGCCAGCAGCGAGGACAGGGGACCTTACCCCTACAATGAGCAGTTCTTC	TRBV2	TRBD1	-	TRBJ2-1
CASSYGLYGKYNEQFF	TGTGCCAGCTCGTACGGACTCTATGGGAAGTACAATGAGCAGTTCTTC	TRBV18	-	-	TRBJ2-1
CASTGDTEAFF	TGTGCCAGCACAGGTGACACTGAAGCTTTCTTT	TRBV2	-	-	TRBJ1-1
CASSLTGAATDGYTF	TGTGCCAGCAGCTTAACAGGGGCAGCGACGGATGGCTACACCTTC	TRBV11-3	TRBD1	-	TRBJ1-2
CASSKPGLAENEQFF	TGTGCCAGCAGCAAACCGGGACTAGCGGAAAATGAGCAGTTCTTC	TRBV3-1/TRBV3-2	TRBD2	-	TRBJ2-1
CASSIARDYEQYF	TGTGCCAGTAGTATAGCACGGGACTACGAGCAGTACTTC	TRBV19	-	-	TRBJ2-7
CASSLYPWAGNQPQHF	TGTGCCAGCAGCTTATACCCTTGGGCCGGCAATCAGCCCCAGCATTTT	TRBV7-8	-	once	TRBJ1-5
CASRGQGWETQYF	TGTGCCAGCAGAGGACAGGGGTGGGAGACCCAGTACTTC	TRBV12-3/TRBV12-4	TRBD1	-	TRBJ2-5
CSVEKVQGSGEQYF	TGCAGCGTTGAAAAGGTTCAGGGGTCCGGCGAGCAGTACTTC	TRBV29-1	-	-	TRBJ2-7
CASSLRGNEKLFF	TGTGCCAGCAGTTTGCGTGGTAATGAAAAACTGTTTTTT	TRBV12-3/TRBV12-4	-	-	TRBJ1-4
CASSFLAEASGAQYF	TGTGCCAGCAGCTTCCTAGCGGAGGCCTCTGGGGCCCAGTACTTC	TRBV7-9	TRBD2	-	TRBJ2-5
CASTTGQNYGYTF	TGTGCCAGTACCACCGGACAGAACTATGGCTACACCTTC	TRBV19	-	-	TRBJ1-2
CASSQYNEQFF	TGTGCCAGCAGTCAGTACAATGAGCAGTTCTTC	TRBV28	-	-	TRBJ2-1
CATIRDRGLEKLFF	TGTGCCACAATCCGGGACAGGGGTTTGGAAAAACTGTTTTTT	TRBV6-5	TRBD1	-	TRBJ1-4